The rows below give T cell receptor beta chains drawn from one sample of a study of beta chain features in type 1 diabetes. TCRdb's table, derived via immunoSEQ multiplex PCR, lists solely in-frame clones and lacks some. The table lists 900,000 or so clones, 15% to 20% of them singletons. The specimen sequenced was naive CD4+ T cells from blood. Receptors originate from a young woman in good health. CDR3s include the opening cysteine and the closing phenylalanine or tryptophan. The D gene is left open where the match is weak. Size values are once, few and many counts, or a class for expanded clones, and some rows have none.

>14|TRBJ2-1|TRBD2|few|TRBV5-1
CASSPGLAGVELFF
TGCGCCAGCAGCCCGGGACTAGCGGGAGTTGAGCTGTTCTTC
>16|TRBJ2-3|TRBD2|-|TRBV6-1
CASSGLAGGNTDTQYF
TGTGCCAGCAGTGGACTAGCGGGAGGGAACACAGATACGCAGTATTTT
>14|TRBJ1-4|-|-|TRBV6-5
CASSVIRTSEKLFF
TGTGCCAGCAGTGTAATAAGAACGAGTGAAAAACTGTTTTTT
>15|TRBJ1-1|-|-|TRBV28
CASSLIAAGNTEAFF
TGTGCCAGCAGTTTAATTGCCGCAGGGAACACTGAAGCTTTCTTT
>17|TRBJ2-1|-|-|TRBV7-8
CASSRLRGSGAYNEQFF
TGTGCCAGCAGCAGACTTAGAGGTTCGGGTGCCTACAATGAGCAGTTCTTC
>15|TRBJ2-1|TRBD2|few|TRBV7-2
CASSLGLAGGPEQFF
TGTGCCAGCAGCTTAGGGCTAGCGGGAGGGCCCGAGCAGTTCTTC
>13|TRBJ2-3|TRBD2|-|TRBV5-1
CASRTSGMDTQYF
TGCGCCAGCAGGACTAGCGGGATGGATACGCAGTATTTT
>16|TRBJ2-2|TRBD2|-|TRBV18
CASSRRLAGAAGELFF
TGTGCCAGCTCCCGAAGACTAGCGGGAGCGGCCGGGGAGCTGTTTTTT
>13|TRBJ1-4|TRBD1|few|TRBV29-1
CSVEGTGEEKLFF
TGCAGCGTTGAAGGGACAGGGGAGGAAAAACTGTTTTTT
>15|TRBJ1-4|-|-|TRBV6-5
CASSYGVGGREKLFF
TGTGCCAGCAGTTACGGTGTGGGGGGCCGGGAAAAACTGTTTTTT
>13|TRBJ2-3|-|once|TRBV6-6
CASSYRTTDTQYF
TGTGCCAGCAGTTACCGCACGACAGATACGCAGTATTTT
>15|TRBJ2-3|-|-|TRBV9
CASSVGFAGRDTQYF
TGTGCCAGCAGCGTAGGTTTTGCGGGAAGGGATACGCAGTATTTT
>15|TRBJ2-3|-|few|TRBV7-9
CASSSGQPGTDTQYF
TGTGCCAGCAGCTCGGGCCAGCCCGGCACAGATACGCAGTATTTT
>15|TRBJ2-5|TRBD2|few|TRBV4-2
CARHLAGVYQETQYF
TGTGCCAGGCATCTAGCGGGAGTTTACCAAGAGACCCAGTACTTC
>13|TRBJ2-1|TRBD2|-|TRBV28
CASTSGPHNEQFF
TGTGCCAGCACTAGCGGGCCTCACAATGAGCAGTTCTTC
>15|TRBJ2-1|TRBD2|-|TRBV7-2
CASSDGTSGSNEQFF
TGTGCCAGCAGCGACGGGACTAGCGGGAGCAATGAGCAGTTCTTC
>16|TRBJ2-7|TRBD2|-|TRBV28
CASSSRGSGRDYEQYF
TGTGCCAGCAGTTCAAGGGGGAGCGGGAGGGACTACGAGCAGTACTTC
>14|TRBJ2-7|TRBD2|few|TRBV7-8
CASSFGTSSDEQYF
TGTGCCAGCAGCTTTGGGACTAGCAGCGACGAGCAGTACTTC
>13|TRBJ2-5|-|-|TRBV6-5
CASSYRGGETQYF
TGTGCCAGCAGTTACCGGGGCGGGGAGACCCAGTACTTC
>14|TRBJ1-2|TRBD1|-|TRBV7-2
CASSPGTGQYGYTF
TGTGCCAGCAGCCCCGGGACAGGGCAATATGGCTACACCTTC
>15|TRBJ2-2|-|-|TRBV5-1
CASSLVTGNTGELFF
TGCGCCAGCAGCTTGGTCACGGGGAACACCGGGGAGCTGTTTTTT
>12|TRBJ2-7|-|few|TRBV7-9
CASSSKDYEQYF
TGTGCCAGCAGCTCCAAGGACTACGAGCAGTACTTC
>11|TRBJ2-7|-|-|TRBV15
CATSEGYEQYF
TGTGCCACCTCAGAGGGTTACGAGCAGTACTTC
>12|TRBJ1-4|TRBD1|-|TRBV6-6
CASDRVGEKLFF
TGTGCCAGTGACAGGGTTGGGGAAAAACTGTTTTTT
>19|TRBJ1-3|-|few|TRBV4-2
CASSQEEAGGTGSGNTIYF
TGTGCCAGCAGCCAAGAAGAGGCGGGGGGTACAGGCTCTGGAAACACCATATATTTT
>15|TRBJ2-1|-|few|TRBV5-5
CASSRGGPGYNEQFF
TGTGCCAGCAGCCGTGGGGGCCCGGGGTACAATGAGCAGTTCTTC
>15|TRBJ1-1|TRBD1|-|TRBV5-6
CASSQRGTGNTEAFF
TGTGCCAGCAGCCAGAGGGGGACAGGGAACACTGAAGCTTTCTTT
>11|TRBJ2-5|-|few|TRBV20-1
CSAQGQETQYF
TGCAGTGCTCAGGGCCAAGAGACCCAGTACTTC
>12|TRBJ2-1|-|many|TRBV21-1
CASTGTVDEQFF
TGTGCCAGCACCGGGACTGTGGATGAGCAGTTCTTC
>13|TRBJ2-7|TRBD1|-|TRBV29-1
CSVGTGTSYEQYF
TGCAGCGTTGGGACAGGGACCTCCTACGAGCAGTACTTC
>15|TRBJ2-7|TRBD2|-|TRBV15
CATSRVGAGGREQYF
TGTGCCACCAGCAGAGTGGGGGCGGGAGGGCGCGAGCAGTACTTC
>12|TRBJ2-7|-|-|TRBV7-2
CASSTQGYEQYF
TGTGCCAGCAGCACTCAGGGGTACGAGCAGTACTTC
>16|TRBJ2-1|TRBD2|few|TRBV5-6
CASSPPPGGGYNEQFF
TGTGCCAGCAGCCCACCCCCCGGGGGGGGCTACAATGAGCAGTTCTTC
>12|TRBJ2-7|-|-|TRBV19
CASSPGRHEQYF
TGTGCCAGTAGTCCAGGCCGTCACGAGCAGTACTTC
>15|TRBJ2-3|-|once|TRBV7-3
CASSLGVGDTDTQYF
TGTGCCAGCAGCTTAGGCGTGGGAGACACAGATACGCAGTATTTT
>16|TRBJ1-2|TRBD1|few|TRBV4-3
CASSRDSVGMGYGYTF
TGCGCCAGCAGCCGGGACAGCGTAGGGATGGGATATGGCTACACCTTC
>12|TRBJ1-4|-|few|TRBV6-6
CASSATNEKLFF
TGTGCCAGCAGTGCAACTAATGAAAAACTGTTTTTT
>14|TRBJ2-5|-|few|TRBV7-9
CASRGRTYQETQYF
TGTGCCAGCAGAGGCCGGACGTACCAAGAGACCCAGTACTTC
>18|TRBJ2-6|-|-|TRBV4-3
CASSPTPITGPGANVLTF
TGCGCCAGCAGCCCGACCCCCATAACAGGACCTGGGGCCAACGTCCTGACTTTC
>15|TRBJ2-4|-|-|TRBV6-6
CASSVGPMGKNIQYF
TGTGCCAGCAGTGTGGGACCGATGGGTAAAAACATTCAGTACTTC
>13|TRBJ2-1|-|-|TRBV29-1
CSVAGNSYNEQFF
TGCAGCGTTGCCGGGAACTCCTACAATGAGCAGTTCTTC
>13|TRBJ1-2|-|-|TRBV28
CASSLGVGYGYTF
TGTGCCAGCAGTTTGGGGGTGGGGTATGGCTACACCTTC
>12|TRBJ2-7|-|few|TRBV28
CASSLGGYEQYF
TGTGCCAGCAGTTTAGGGGGCTACGAGCAGTACTTC
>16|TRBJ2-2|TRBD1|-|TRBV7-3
CASSLAWGQGTRELFF
TGTGCCAGCAGCTTAGCGTGGGGACAGGGGACCAGGGAGCTGTTTTTT
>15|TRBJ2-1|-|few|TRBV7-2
CASSLVGFLYNEQFF
TGTGCCAGCAGCTTAGTAGGGTTCCTCTACAATGAGCAGTTCTTC